One and the same sample provided the 10 T cell receptor beta chains below, sequenced in a study of T cell clonotyping in hematopoietic cell transplantation. TCRdb's copy holds only in-frame clones and misses some; the assay was immunoSEQ multiplex PCR. Among about 36,000 clones, approximately 88% were seen once, and the ten largest hold under 2.5%. Sequenced input: peripheral blood mononuclear cells. The receptors were gathered from a woman in her 40s in good health. Some clones in this sample may be carry-over from other donors' samples.

The chain employs TRBV5-4 and TRBJ1-1; TRBD1 might be the D (5 bases). Trimming took 1 base from V and 1 from J, leaving 14 bases between them. The CDR3 is made up of 16 amino acids. Germline V gene data show CDR1 as SGHNT and CDR2 as YYREEE (reference sequence). For the CDR3, the DNA is TGTGCCAGCAGCTTGATCGGGGCACGGGCGAACACTGAAGCTTTCTTT. This translates into CASSLIGARANTEAFF.

The V call is TRBV9, the J call TRBJ2-7; D not certain. Germline V gives CDR1 SGDLS, CDR2 YYNGEE. The V gene lost 4 bases and the J gene lost 3 bases, with 11 bases spanning the gap. CDR3 length: 13 amino acids. This chain's CDR3 is CASSPTPHYEQYF. For the CDR3, the DNA is TGTGCCAGCAGCCCGACGCCTCACTACGAGCAGTACTTC.

This rearrangement joins TRBV10-3 to TRBJ2-3; D tentatively fits TRBD1 or TRBD2 (6 bases each). Germline CDR1 and CDR2: ENHRY and SYGVKD. The CDR3 extends over 14 amino acids. Between the trimmed V and J ends, which lost 7 bases and 2 bases, there was a span of 13 bases. The CDR3 coding sequence is TGTGCCATCAAACCGGGGGCGCCCACAGATACGCAGTATTTT. It specifies CAIKPGAPTDTQYF.

This clone appeared a single time. The chain carries TRBV9 and TRBJ2-3, with 7 positions matching TRBD2. The V gene end was trimmed by 2 bases and the J gene end by 1 base; junction bases not matched to a gene: 4. Germline CDR1 SGDLS, CDR2 YYNGEE. The CDR3 is made up of 15 amino acids. DNA for the CDR3: TGTGCCAGCAGCGTTCGACTAGCCGGCACAGATACGCAGTATTTT. It translates to CASSVRLAGTDTQYF.

This clone appeared a single time. This rearrangement joins TRBV11-2 to TRBJ2-7; 8 bases match TRBD1. This CDR3 has 13 amino acids. The V gene's germline CDR1 is SGHAT and CDR2 FQNNGV. J gave up 7 bases and V 5 bases, and 7 bases lay outside the gene matches. The CDR3 nucleotides read TGTGCCAGCAGCATCCGGGACAGGAGTGAGCAGTACTTC. Protein sequence: CASSIRDRSEQYF.

The rearrangement links TRBV19 to TRBJ1-1, with TRBD1 matching 7 bases. Looked up from germline, CDR1 is LNHDA and CDR2 is SQIVND (reference sequence). The CDR3 covers 14 residues. Trimming removed 6 bases from V and 5 bases from J; junction bases left unmatched: 9. CDR3 nucleotide sequence: TGTGCCAGTAGCCTAAACAGGGGAGGGACTGAAGCTTTCTTT. This translates into CASSLNRGGTEAFF.

CDR3 in amino acids: CAWSGLGRRRERYEQYF. The DNA of the CDR3 is TGTGCCTGGAGTGGACTAGGACGTCGGCGGGAGAGGTACGAGCAGTACTTC. This chain joins TRBV30 and TRBJ2-7, with 7 bases fitting TRBD2. The germline gives CDR1 GTSNPN, CDR2 SVGIG (reference sequence). The V segment lost 1 base and the J segment 4 bases; nucleotides outside the gene matches: 16. The CDR3 has 17 residues.

V and J are TRBV28 and TRBJ1-1; TRBD1 matches 7 bases. V gave up 5 bases and J gave up 1 base; unmatched junction bases: 7. Per the germline V gene, CDR1 is MDHEN and CDR2 is SYDVKM. The CDR3 contains 15 residues. CDR3 sequence: CASSPHRGENTEAFF. DNA for the CDR3: TGTGCCAGCAGTCCCCACAGGGGTGAGAACACTGAAGCTTTCTTT.

In this sample, this clone turned up once. V gene TRBV20-1 combines with J gene TRBJ2-1; no clear D. CDR1 and CDR2 (germline): DFQATT, SNEGSKA (reference sequence). The CDR3 is made up of 11 amino acids. V shed 7 bases and J shed 5 bases, with 9 bases lying between them. The CDR3 bases are TGCAGTGGGGCGAATGACAATGAGCAGTTCTTC. The encoded protein is CSGANDNEQFF.

The genes are TRBV5-1 and TRBJ2-5; D could derive from TRBD1 or TRBD2 (5 bases each). Trimming stripped 0 bases from V and 5 bases from J, with 17 bases between. This CDR3 is 16 amino acids long. CDR1 is SGHRS, CDR2 YFSETQ, per germline. CDR3: CASSLGGATSGETQYF. CDR3 in DNA: TGCGCCAGCAGCTTGGGTGGGGCTACGTCGGGGGAGACCCAGTACTTC.